Sequencing of this TCR beta chain was carried out in a study of blood T cell repertoires in COVID-19. The method was immunoSEQ multiplex PCR; TCRdb's version includes in-frame clones alone and lacks a portion of them. Here the sample spans some 80,000 clones, roughly nine tenths being singletons. The specimen sequenced was peripheral blood. This TCR derives from a man aged 50-60 years with COVID-19, enrolled during active disease.

This CDR3 reads CASSFTGGITGELFF. The CDR3 bases are TGTGCCAGCAGTTTCACAGGGGGTATCACCGGGGAGCTGTTTTTT. This chain links TRBV6-5 with TRBJ2-2; 8 positions match TRBD1. The CDR3 extends over 15 amino acids. The ends lost 4 bases at V and 4 bases at J; junction bases unmatched: 5. The germline V gene has CDR1 MNHEY and CDR2 SVGAGI.